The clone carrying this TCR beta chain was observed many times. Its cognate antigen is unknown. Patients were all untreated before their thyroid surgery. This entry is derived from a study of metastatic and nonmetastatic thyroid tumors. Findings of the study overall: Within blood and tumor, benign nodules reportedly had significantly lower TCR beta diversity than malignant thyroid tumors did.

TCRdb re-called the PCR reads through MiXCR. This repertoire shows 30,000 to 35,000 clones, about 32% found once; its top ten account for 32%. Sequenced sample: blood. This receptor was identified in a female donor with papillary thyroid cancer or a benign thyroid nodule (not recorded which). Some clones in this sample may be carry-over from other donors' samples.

The CDR3 loop is CASSLTAGDAHGYTF. CDR3 nucleotide sequence: TGTGCCAGCAGCTTAACTGCAGGGGATGCACATGGCTACACCTTC. The chain is built from TRBV7-3 and TRBJ1-2; a weak D match, TRBD1 (6 bases). The V gene lost 0 bases and the J gene lost 6 bases, with 14 bases spanning the gap. Germline assignment: CDR1 SGHTA and CDR2 FQGTGA. The CDR3 loop spans 15 amino acids.